Shown below are 26 T cell receptor beta chains from a single sample sequenced in a study of T-cell memory formation after mild COVID-19 (dated by TCRdb to about 2021). Receptor libraries were prepared by 5' RACE. Sequencing instrument: Illumina NovaSeq 6000. TCRdb applied fastp at Q25 and MiXCR to the public reads, then kept only in-frame beta chains. Under each unique CDR3 protein, matching rows form one entry showing the most common genes and DNA. This sample holds 100,000 to 150,000 distinct CDR3 sequences; approximately 16% were observed only once. Together, the top ten hold 11% to 15% of the sample. Source material: PBMCs or a T cell subset sorted from them (not recorded which). These receptors were collected from an adult woman who had mild COVID-19 (a few samples of this study predate the infection). The sample titles of this study are shuffled in the database, so cell type and time point are left out; the donor was told from shared clones.

The rearrangement joins TRBV4-1 to TRBJ2-4, with TRBD2 matching over 11 bases. The length of the CDR3 is 18 residues. Germline loops: CDR1 MGHRA, CDR2 YSYEKL. V dropped 3 bases and J dropped 0; count of bases not matched to a gene: 7. The CDR3 nucleotides are TGCGCCAGCAGCCACGGCGGACTAGCGGGTTTAGCCAAAAACATTCAGTACTTC. This translates into CASSHGGLAGLAKNIQYF.

The sample holds a few counts of this clonotype. The chain has TRBV7-2 and TRBJ2-2; D remains unclear. CDR1 is SGHTA and CDR2 is FQGNSA in the germline V gene. V lost 1 base, J lost 3 bases, and 15 bases lay in between. This CDR3 is 17 amino acids long. CDR3: CASSLDPRQAYTGELFF. The CDR3 DNA is TGTGCCAGCAGCTTAGACCCCCGGCAGGCCTACACCGGGGAGCTGTTTTTT.

This clonotype has more than one count but fewer than ten. This sequence joins TRBV4-1 and TRBJ2-3; the match to TRBD1 covers 9 bases. The V gene's germline CDR1 is MGHRA and CDR2 YSYEKL. After removal of 0 bases from V and 4 bases from J, the junction contained 5 bases not matched to a gene. This CDR3 is 16 amino acids long. In DNA form, the CDR3 reads TGCGCCAGCAGCCAAGAATGGGACAGGGTAGCAGATACGCAGTATTTT. This codes for CASSQEWDRVADTQYF.

CDR3 amino acids: CASSVDTGEGYTF. CDR3 nucleotides: TGTGCCAGCAGCGTAGATACGGGGGAAGGCTACACCTTC. The chain carries TRBV9 and TRBJ1-2; tentative D call: TRBD1 (5 bases). Trimming removed 0 bases from V and 8 bases from J, with 11 bases in between. The CDR3 loop spans 13 amino acids. Per germline, CDR1 SGDLS and CDR2 YYNGEE.

The genes are TRBV5-1 and TRBJ2-1; 7 bases line up with TRBD2. Germline V lookup: CDR1 SGHRS, CDR2 YFSETQ. The J segment lost 9 bases and the V segment lost 1 base, leaving 13 bases of the junction unmatched. This CDR3 contains 16 residues. CDR3 coding DNA: TGCGCCAGCAGCTTGCTGGGGGGGAGAGGCGCTGGTGAGCAGTTCTTC. This codes for CASSLLGGRGAGEQFF.

This clonotype was picked up a small number of times. The chain combines TRBV12-3 or TRBV12-4 with TRBJ2-7; 12 bases agree with TRBD2. J was trimmed by 0 bases and V by 7 bases; bases with no gene match: 10. This CDR3 spans 17 amino acids. CDR3 in DNA: TGTGCCAGCACCCAGTCGCTAGCGGGAGGGAGCTCCTACGAGCAGTACTTC. Translated, it gives CASTQSLAGGSSYEQYF.

The rearrangement joins TRBV7-9 to TRBJ2-7, with TRBD2 identical over 7 bases. CDR3 length: 16 amino acids. CDR1 is SEHNR and CDR2 is FQNEAQ in the germline V gene (reference sequence). J was trimmed by 7 bases and V by 4 bases; bases with no gene match: 16. CDR3 protein: CASSSARAGRGVEQYF. The CDR3 DNA is TGTGCCAGCAGCTCAGCTAGGGCGGGGAGGGGTGTGGAGCAGTACTTC.

The rearrangement uses TRBV9 and TRBJ2-5, with 9 bases aligning to TRBD1. Germline V CDR1 and CDR2: SGDLS, YYNGEE. J lost 1 base, V lost 7 bases, and 14 bases had no gene match. This CDR3 contains 17 residues. The CDR3 sequence: CASCPRGQGDTQETQYF. The CDR3 region has the DNA TGTGCCAGCTGCCCCAGGGGACAGGGAGATACCCAAGAGACCCAGTACTTC.

This clonotype has only a few counts. The J gene is TRBJ2-5, the V gene TRBV5-1; 14 nucleotides match TRBD2. Germline trimming cut 2 bases from V and 0 bases from J; bases unmatched to any gene: 6. Germline CDR1 and CDR2: SGHRS and YFSETQ. The CDR3 covers 18 residues. CDR3 DNA sequence: TGCGCCAGCAGCTTTGGACTAGCGGGGGGCCTGTACCAAGAGACCCAGTACTTC. Protein sequence: CASSFGLAGGLYQETQYF. Looking up the rest from reference TRBV5-1 and TRBJ2-5 gives the full variable domain: KAGVTQTPRYLIKTRGQQVTLSCSPISGHRSVSWYQQTPGQGLQFLFEYFSETQRNKGNFPGRFSGRQFSNSRSEMNVSTLELGDSALYLCASSFGLAGGLYQETQYFGPGTRLLVL.

The chain employs TRBV6-5 and TRBJ2-7; D may correspond to TRBD1 or TRBD2 (5 bases each). Germline assignment: CDR1 MNHEY and CDR2 SVGAGI. The CDR3 consists of 14 residues. The V gene lost 6 bases and the J gene lost 4 bases, with 16 bases spanning the gap. CDR3 in amino acids: CASSLGAHDYEQYF. CDR3 in DNA: TGTGCCAGCAGCCTCGGGGCCCACGATTACGAGCAGTACTTC.

The chain combines TRBV29-1 with TRBJ2-1; 7 nucleotides agree with TRBD2. The CDR3 sequence is 14 residues long. Germline lookup yields CDR1 SQVTM and CDR2 ANQGSEA. V shed 3 bases and J 3 bases; nucleotides not matched to a gene: 5. Written as DNA, the CDR3 is TGCAGCGTTGAGGGAGGGGTGTACTACAATGAGCAGTTCTTC. It translates to CSVEGGVYYNEQFF.

The chain combines TRBV5-4 with TRBJ2-7, with D possibly TRBD1 on 6 matching bases. CDR3 size: 19 residues. Germline V CDR1 and CDR2: SGHNT, YYREEE (reference sequence). V shed 4 bases and J shed 1 base, with 27 bases lying between them. This CDR3 reads CASSPRDVSTTGQSYEQYF. Written as DNA, the CDR3 is TGTGCCAGCAGCCCCCGGGATGTCAGTACCACAGGGCAATCCTACGAGCAGTACTTC.

The gene calls are TRBV6-2 or TRBV6-3 and TRBJ2-5; TRBD2 agrees at 7 bases. Germline CDR1 reads MNHEY; CDR2 reads SVGEGT. CDR3 length equals 17 residues. The V gene end was trimmed by 5 bases and the J gene end by 0 bases; junction bases not matched to a gene: 12. For the CDR3, the DNA is TGTGCCAGCAGTGTCACGACTAGCAGCCCGTACCAAGAGACCCAGTACTTC. Translated, it gives CASSVTTSSPYQETQYF.

This clonotype was seen once. The chain is built from TRBV30 and TRBJ1-5; perhaps TRBD1 as D (6 bases). CDR3 length: 13 residues. Germline loops: CDR1 GTSNPN, CDR2 SVGIG (reference sequence). V was shortened by 0 bases and J by 9 bases, with 12 bases between the two germline ends. CDR3 region: CAWSVGVRGPQHF. CDR3 DNA sequence: TGTGCCTGGAGTGTGGGGGTCAGGGGGCCCCAGCATTTT. Based on the CDR3 plus reference TRBV30 and TRBJ1-5, the full variable domain is SQTIHQWPATLVQPVGSPLSLECTVEGTSNPNLYWYRQAAGRGLQLLFYSVGIGQISSEVPQNLSASRPQDRQFILSSKKLLLSDSGFYLCAWSVGVRGPQHFGDGTRLSIL.

CDR3 nucleotides: TGTGCCAGCAGTTACTCGAAGAGGGGCGAGCAGTACTTC. It is translated as CASSYSKRGEQYF. The rearrangement joins TRBV6-5 to TRBJ2-7; tentatively, D is TRBD1 or TRBD2 (5 bases each). Trimming stripped 0 bases from V and 6 bases from J, with 9 bases between. CDR1 is MNHEY, CDR2 SVGAGI, per germline. This CDR3 region has 13 residues.

The chain couples TRBV20-1 to TRBJ1-1, with D maybe TRBD1 (6 bases). CDR3 size: 13 residues. Germline V gene lookup returns CDR1 DFQATT and CDR2 SNEGSKA (reference sequence). The V and J ends lost 6 bases and 10 bases respectively, with 21 bases between them. The CDR3 here is CSAPDRGMFGAFF. For the CDR3, the DNA is TGCAGTGCCCCGGACAGAGGGATGTTTGGAGCTTTCTTT.

This clonotype was recorded a few times. The V call is TRBV6-2 or TRBV6-3, the J call TRBJ2-7; 10 bases match TRBD2. CDR3 length: 16 amino acids. From germline, CDR1 is MNHEY and CDR2 SVGEGT. The ends lost 7 bases at V and 2 bases at J; junction bases unmatched: 11. CDR3 coding DNA: TGTGCCAGCATCGACGGGCGGCTAGCGGGAGCCTACGAGCAGTACTTC. It yields the protein CASIDGRLAGAYEQYF.

The chain employs TRBV5-1 and TRBJ2-3; 13 bases align to TRBD2. Germline trimming cut 3 bases from V and 3 bases from J; bases unmatched to any gene: 10. The germline V gene has CDR1 SGHRS and CDR2 YFSETQ. This CDR3 is 18 amino acids long. This CDR3 is CASSSWTSGSIWTDTQYF. DNA for the CDR3: TGCGCCAGCAGCTCTTGGACTAGCGGGAGTATATGGACAGATACGCAGTATTTT.

This clonotype was picked up many times. This chain uses TRBV2 with TRBJ2-7; D is unclear. V was shortened by 5 bases and J by 2 bases, with 4 bases between the two germline ends. CDR1 and CDR2 from the germline V gene are SNHLY and FYNNEI. The CDR3 is 11 residues long. CDR3 region: CASSWAYEQYF. The CDR3 coding sequence is TGTGCCAGCAGTTGGGCCTACGAGCAGTACTTC.

This clonotype was picked up a small number of times. Here the CDR3 reads CSARGTHYNEQFF. The CDR3 DNA follows: TGCAGTGCACGCGGGACCCATTACAATGAGCAGTTCTTC. J is TRBJ2-1 and V is TRBV20-1; D perhaps matches TRBD2 (6 bases). CDR1 and CDR2 from the germline V gene are DFQATT and SNEGSKA (reference sequence). CDR3 length equals 13 residues. V was shortened by 6 bases and J by 4 bases, with 13 bases between the two germline ends.

The J gene is TRBJ1-2, the V gene TRBV7-9, with 9 bases identical to TRBD1. CDR1 is SEHNR and CDR2 is FQNEAQ in the germline V gene (reference sequence). The CDR3 has 16 residues. Trimming removed 2 bases from V and 4 bases from J; junction bases left unmatched: 8. The CDR3 DNA sequence: TGTGCCAGCAGCTTATGGGACAGGGAATCAAGCTATGGCTACACCTTC. This codes for CASSLWDRESSYGYTF.

The chain has TRBV6-5 and TRBJ2-5; D is possibly TRBD2 (6 bases). V lost 0 bases to trimming and J lost 4 bases, with 9 bases between them. The CDR3 length is 14 residues. Germline lookup yields CDR1 MNHEY and CDR2 SVGAGI. CDR3 protein: CASSYSGGAETQYF. The CDR3 bases are TGTGCCAGCAGTTACTCTGGCGGGGCAGAGACCCAGTACTTC.

This clonotype was recorded a few times. The chain is built from TRBV29-1 and TRBJ1-3; D unclear. V gave up 6 bases and J gave up 1 base, with 10 bases separating them. The CDR3 runs to 13 residues. Germline lookup yields CDR1 SQVTM and CDR2 ANQGSEA. The DNA of the CDR3 is TGCAGCGTAGCGCTGATGTCTGGAAACACCATATATTTT. Its translation is CSVALMSGNTIYF.

CDR3 protein: CASSTDSKGTQYF. CDR3 bases: TGTGCCAGCAGCACCGACTCAAAAGGGACCCAGTACTTC. The chain combines TRBV5-6 with TRBJ2-5; D ambiguous. The V end was cut by 4 bases, the J end by 7 bases, with 14 bases between. Looked up from germline, CDR1 is SGHDT and CDR2 is YYEEEE. This CDR3 is built from 13 residues.

This clonotype came up a few times. CDR3 nucleotides: TGCAGTGCCACCGAAGTGACAGGGTTATCCTACGAGCAGTACTTC. Its protein is CSATEVTGLSYEQYF. The rearrangement uses TRBV20-1 and TRBJ2-7, with 7 bases matching TRBD1. V trimming: 6 bases; J trimming: 1 base; junction bases outside the gene matches: 12. This CDR3 spans 15 amino acids. Germline CDR1 is DFQATT and CDR2 is SNEGSKA (reference sequence).

The rearrangement links TRBV4-1 to TRBJ1-1; D perhaps matches TRBD1 (5 bases). The CDR3 length is 18 residues. With 0 bases removed from V and 3 bases from J, the gap between germline ends came to 20 bases. Germline CDR1 and CDR2: MGHRA and YSYEKL. CDR3 nucleotide sequence: TGCGCCAGCAGCCAAGAGCCAATGGTGAGGGGTGGTGACACTGAAGCTTTCTTT. It translates to CASSQEPMVRGGDTEAFF.